This entry is about one T cell receptor beta chain. Germline-derived CDR1 and CDR2 are SNHLY and FYNNEI. Trimming pared 1 base from V and 4 bases from J, leaving 11 bases between. The CDR3 is made up of 15 amino acids. As handled by the study authors: Reference gene primer amplification in the assay estimated nucleated cell counts. Measured with immunoSEQ multiplex PCR; TCRdb has only the in-frame clones, and not every one. V and J calls plus clone size are reproduced from that table; the DNA served to infer D and trimming. This table holds under 150,000 clones, roughly 90% found once. This specimen belongs to a study of blood T cell repertoires in COVID-19. Looking at the study overall: Samples of COVID-19 (acute and convalescent) were obtained from the United States, Italy and Spain. Nucleic acid was either cDNA or gDNA, and it came from T cells, B-cell-depleted T cells, or PBMCs.

The sequence was collected from a man aged 70-80 years with active COVID-19. The chain combines TRBV2 with TRBJ1-5; tentatively, D is TRBD1 (6 bases). Sequencing was performed on peripheral blood. The CDR3 DNA follows: TGTGCCAGCAGTGAAGAGGGAGGGGGGAATCAGCCCCAGCATTTT. Protein product: CASSEEGGGNQPQHF.